The TCR beta chain described here comes from a study of blood T cell repertoires in COVID-19. The overall study: PBMCs, B-cell-depleted T cells, or T cells provided the cDNA or gDNA that made up the material.

In the original workflow: Amplification from reference gene primers served as the basis for estimated nucleated cell counts. The table came from immunoSEQ multiplex PCR; TCRdb's copy has only in-frame clones and leaves some out. The V and J calls and the clone size are those of that table, but D and trimming were determined from the DNA. The data show about 320,000 clones, 70% to 90% seen once. Per the germline V gene, CDR1 is SNHLY and CDR2 is FYNNEI. This CDR3 region has 13 residues. V was pared by 6 bases and J by 3 bases, with 8 bases between. The material sequenced was peripheral blood. This sequence was found in a woman between 25 and 40 years old with COVID-19, enrolled during active disease. This chain links TRBV2 with TRBJ2-2; D might be TRBD2 (6 bases). CDR3 residues: CASSGTYTGELFF. The CDR3 coding sequence is TGTGCCAGCAGCGGGACTTACACCGGGGAGCTGTTTTTT.